The clone carrying this TCR beta chain was seen more than once but under ten times. The record originates from a study of circulating tumor DNA in untreated peripheral T-cell lymphoma. With 4 bases removed from V and 8 bases from J, the gap between germline ends came to 21 bases. The CDR3 covers 16 residues. The germline CDR1 and CDR2 sequences are LNHDA and SQIVND (reference sequence). Data came from immunoSEQ multiplex PCR; TCRdb stores just in-frame clones and leaves some out. The sample lists several thousand clones; under 80% were seen once. The receptor was derived from a human donor with peripheral T-cell lymphoma. The chain couples TRBV19 to TRBJ2-1; maybe TRBD1 (5 bases). The sample comprised tumor tissue. CDR3 amino acids: CASSTQSWLGVDEQFF. CDR3 bases: TGTGCCAGTAGTACCCAATCCTGGCTAGGGGTTGATGAGCAGTTCTTC. Full variable domain (missing parts from reference TRBV19 and TRBJ2-1): DGGITQSPKYLFRKEGQNVTLSCEQNLNHDAMYWYRQDPGQGLRLIYYSQIVNDFQKGDIAEGYSVSREKKESFPLTVTSAQKNPTAFYLCASSTQSWLGVDEQFFGPGTRLTVL.